This T cell receptor beta chain was retrieved from a study of cytomegalovirus exposure and HLA in healthy donors. PCR primers comprised 60 Vbeta and 13 Jbeta primers. Generated by immunoSEQ multiplex PCR, the TCRdb table keeps only in-frame clones and is missing some. The sample has about 130,000 clones; about 85% are singletons. This CDR3 has 13 residues. V shed 0 bases and J shed 5 bases, with 4 bases lying between them. CDR1 is ENHRY, CDR2 SYGVKD, per germline. Concerning this clone: What it recognizes is unknown.

General study findings and limits: Three chains linked to CMV were shown in vitro to be specific for CMV antigens. Excluded: some indistinguishable V segments such as TRBV6-2 and TRBV6-3.

This clonotype was sampled from a woman in her 30s in good health and CMV-seropositive. V usage is TRBV10-3 and J usage is TRBJ2-2; D remains ambiguous. The material sequenced was PBMCs. CDR3 DNA: TGTGCCATCAGTGAGTCTATAACCGGGGAGCTGTTTTTT. The encoded protein is CAISESITGELFF.